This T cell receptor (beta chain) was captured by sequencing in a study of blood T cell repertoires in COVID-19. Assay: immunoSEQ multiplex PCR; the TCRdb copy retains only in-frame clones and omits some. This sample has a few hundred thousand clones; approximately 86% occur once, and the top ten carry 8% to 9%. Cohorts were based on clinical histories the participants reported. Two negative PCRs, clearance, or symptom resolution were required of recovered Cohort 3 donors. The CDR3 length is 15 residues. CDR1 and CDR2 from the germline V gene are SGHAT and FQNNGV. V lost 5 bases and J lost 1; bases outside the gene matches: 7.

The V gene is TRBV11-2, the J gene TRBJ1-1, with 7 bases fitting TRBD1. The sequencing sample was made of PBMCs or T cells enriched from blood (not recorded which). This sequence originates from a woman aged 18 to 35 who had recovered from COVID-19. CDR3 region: CASSPQGVWNTEAFF. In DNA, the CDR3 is TGTGCCAGCAGCCCTCAGGGGGTATGGAACACTGAAGCTTTCTTT.